A single sample is the source of the 11 T cell receptor beta chains below, sequenced in a study of glioma-infiltrating T cells after dendritic cell vaccination. Using immunoSEQ multiplex PCR, the repertoire was profiled, and TCRdb retains in-frame clones only, with some absent. The data contain 80,000 to 100,000 clones, roughly three quarters of them singletons. The sequencing here drew on blood, taken before dendritic cell vaccination. These receptor sequences come from a human donor with glioblastoma.

The rearrangement uses TRBV7-9 and TRBJ2-7; D is possibly TRBD1 (5 bases). The V end was cut by 5 bases, the J end by 2 bases, with 13 bases between. Germline V gives CDR1 SEHNR, CDR2 FQNEAQ (reference sequence). The CDR3 length is 14 residues. This CDR3 reads CASSQWGPTYEQYF. The CDR3 nucleotides read TGTGCCAGCAGCCAATGGGGCCCCACCTACGAGCAGTACTTC.

The V gene is TRBV6-1, the J gene TRBJ1-1; TRBD1 aligns across 7 bases. CDR1 MNHNS and CDR2 SASEGT come from the germline V gene. Germline trimming cut 8 bases from V and 1 base from J; bases unmatched to any gene: 10. This CDR3 has 15 amino acids. The CDR3, as DNA: TGTGCCAGCGGGAAATCAGGGGGATCGAACACTGAAGCTTTCTTT. Protein sequence: CASGKSGGSNTEAFF.

The chain links TRBV27 to TRBJ2-7, with D possibly TRBD2 on 6 matching bases. V gave up 1 base and J gave up 3 bases, with 13 bases separating them. CDR1 and CDR2 (germline): MNHEY, SMNVEV (reference sequence). The CDR3 is 15 residues long. The CDR3 DNA reads TGTGCCAGCAGTTTATACCCGGGACTGAACTACGAGCAGTACTTC. Amino acids: CASSLYPGLNYEQYF.

This clone was recorded once. J is TRBJ2-5 and V is TRBV5-1, with TRBD1 matching over 7 bases. Trimming removed 4 bases from V and 4 bases from J; junction bases left unmatched: 16. CDR3 size: 17 residues. The germline CDR1 and CDR2 sequences are SGHRS and YFSETQ. CDR3 sequence reads: CASSLMGSLKGAETQYF. The CDR3 nucleotides are TGCGCCAGCAGCCTGATGGGATCTCTTAAGGGGGCAGAGACCCAGTACTTC.

CDR3 sequence: CAISGSTGQTEMNTEAFF. In DNA form, the CDR3 reads TGTGCCATCAGTGGAAGCACAGGGCAAACCGAGATGAACACTGAAGCTTTCTTT. The rearrangement joins TRBV10-3 to TRBJ1-1, with a weak D call TRBD1 (6 bases). Looked up from germline, CDR1 is ENHRY and CDR2 is SYGVKD. The length of the CDR3 is 18 residues. Trimming cost V 4 bases and J 0 bases, with 21 bases left between them.

The chain has TRBV6-6 and TRBJ2-5; D unclear. The germline CDR1 and CDR2 sequences are MNHNY and SVGAGI (reference sequence). The CDR3 covers 13 residues. The ends were cut back, 4 bases at V and 0 bases at J, with 6 bases in the middle. CDR3 loop: CASSWAHQETQYF. The CDR3 region has the DNA TGTGCCAGCAGTTGGGCACACCAAGAGACCCAGTACTTC.

The chain joins TRBV7-3 to TRBJ2-3; the match to TRBD2 covers 12 bases. Germline CDR1 is SGHTA and CDR2 is FQGTGA. This CDR3 has 15 residues. With V trimmed by 8 bases and J by 2 bases, 5 bases remained unmatched. CDR3 region: CASAGTSGHTDTQYF. CDR3 nucleotides: TGTGCCAGCGCCGGGACTAGCGGGCACACAGATACGCAGTATTTT.

This chain joins TRBV7-9 and TRBJ2-7, with D uncertain. The germline CDR1 and CDR2 sequences are SEHNR and FQNEAQ (reference sequence). The CDR3 covers 14 residues. The V gene lost 7 bases and the J gene lost 3 bases, with 16 bases spanning the gap. The CDR3 reads CASNPGGVYYEQYF. In DNA, the CDR3 is TGTGCCAGCAATCCCGGCGGCGTTTACTACGAGCAGTACTTC.

This chain connects TRBV29-1 to TRBJ2-7; maybe TRBD1 (5 bases). CDR3 length: 12 amino acids. The germline gives CDR1 SQVTM, CDR2 ANQGSEA. V lost 4 bases and J 6 bases, leaving 13 bases between the germline ends. The CDR3 protein is CSVGQLTTEQYF. The CDR3 DNA reads TGCAGCGTTGGACAGCTAACAACCGAGCAGTACTTC.

The chain is built from TRBV19 and TRBJ2-1; 8 bases fit TRBD1. The V gene end was trimmed by 5 bases and the J gene end by 3 bases; junction bases not matched to a gene: 9. Germline assignment: CDR1 LNHDA and CDR2 SQIVND (reference sequence). The CDR3 consists of 16 residues. CDR3: CASSRQGFADYNEQFF. DNA of the CDR3: TGTGCCAGTAGTCGACAGGGGTTCGCGGACTACAATGAGCAGTTCTTC.

The V gene is TRBV15, the J gene TRBJ2-1, with TRBD2 matching over 14 bases. The CDR3 runs 16 residues. The V gene end was trimmed by 5 bases and the J gene end by 5 bases; junction bases not matched to a gene: 5. CDR1 is LNHNV and CDR2 is YYDKDF in the germline V gene (reference sequence). CDR3 bases: TGTGCCACCAGCGGGACTAGCGGGAGTTCCCACAATGAGCAGTTCTTC. Residues: CATSGTSGSSHNEQFF.